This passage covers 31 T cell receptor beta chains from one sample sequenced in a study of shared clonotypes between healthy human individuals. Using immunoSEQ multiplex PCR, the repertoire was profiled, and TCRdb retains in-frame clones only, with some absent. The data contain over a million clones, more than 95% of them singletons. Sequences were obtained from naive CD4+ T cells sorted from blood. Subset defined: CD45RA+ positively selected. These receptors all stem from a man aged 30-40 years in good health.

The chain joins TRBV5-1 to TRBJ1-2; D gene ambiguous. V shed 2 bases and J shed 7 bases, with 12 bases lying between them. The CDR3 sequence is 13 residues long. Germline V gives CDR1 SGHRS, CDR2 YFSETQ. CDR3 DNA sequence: TGCGCCAGCAGCTTATCCGCTGGGCTTGGCTACACCTTC. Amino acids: CASSLSAGLGYTF.

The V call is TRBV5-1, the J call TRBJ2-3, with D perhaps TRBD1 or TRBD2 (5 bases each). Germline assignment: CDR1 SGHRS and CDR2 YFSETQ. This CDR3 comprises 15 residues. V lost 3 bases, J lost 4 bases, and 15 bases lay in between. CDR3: CASSSVTGRADTQYF. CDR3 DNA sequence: TGCGCCAGCAGCTCCGTCACGGGACGGGCAGATACGCAGTATTTT.

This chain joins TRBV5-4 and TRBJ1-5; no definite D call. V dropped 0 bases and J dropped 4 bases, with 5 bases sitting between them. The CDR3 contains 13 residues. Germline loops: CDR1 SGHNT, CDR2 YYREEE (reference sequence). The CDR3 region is CASSLERNQPQHF. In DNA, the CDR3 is TGTGCCAGCAGCTTGGAAAGAAATCAGCCCCAGCATTTT.

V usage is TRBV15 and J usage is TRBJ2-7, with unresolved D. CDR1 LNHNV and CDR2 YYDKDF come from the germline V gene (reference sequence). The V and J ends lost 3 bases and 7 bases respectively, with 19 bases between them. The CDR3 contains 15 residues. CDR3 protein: CATSRMAQASLEQYF. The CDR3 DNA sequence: TGTGCCACCAGCAGGATGGCGCAGGCTTCTTTAGAGCAGTACTTC. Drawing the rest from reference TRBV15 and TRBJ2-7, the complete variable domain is DAMVIQNPRYQVTQFGKPVTLSCSQTLNHNVMYWYQQKSSQAPKLLFHYYDKDFNNEADTPDNFQSRRPNTSFCFLDIRSPGLGDTAMYLCATSRMAQASLEQYFGPGTRLTVT.

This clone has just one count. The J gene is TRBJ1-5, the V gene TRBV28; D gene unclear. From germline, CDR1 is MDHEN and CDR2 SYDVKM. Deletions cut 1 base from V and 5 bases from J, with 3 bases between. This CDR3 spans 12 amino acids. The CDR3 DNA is TGTGCCAGCAGTTTATTCGATCAGCCCCAGCATTTT. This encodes CASSLFDQPQHF.

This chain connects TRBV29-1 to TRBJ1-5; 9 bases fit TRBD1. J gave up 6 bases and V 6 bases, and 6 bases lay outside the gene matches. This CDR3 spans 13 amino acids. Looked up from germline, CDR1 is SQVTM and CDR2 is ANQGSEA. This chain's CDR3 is CSVGDRVGQPQHF. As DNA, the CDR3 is TGCAGCGTGGGGGACAGGGTCGGTCAGCCCCAGCATTTT.

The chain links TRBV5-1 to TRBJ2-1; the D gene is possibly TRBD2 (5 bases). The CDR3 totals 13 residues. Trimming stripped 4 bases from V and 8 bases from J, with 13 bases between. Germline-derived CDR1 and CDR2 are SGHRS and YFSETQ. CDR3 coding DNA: TGCGCCAGCAGCGCCTCCACTAGAGATGAGCAGTTCTTC. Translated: CASSASTRDEQFF. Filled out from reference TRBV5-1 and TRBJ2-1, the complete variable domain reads KAGVTQTPRYLIKTRGQQVTLSCSPISGHRSVSWYQQTPGQGLQFLFEYFSETQRNKGNFPGRFSGRQFSNSRSEMNVSTLELGDSALYLCASSASTRDEQFFGPGTRLTVL.

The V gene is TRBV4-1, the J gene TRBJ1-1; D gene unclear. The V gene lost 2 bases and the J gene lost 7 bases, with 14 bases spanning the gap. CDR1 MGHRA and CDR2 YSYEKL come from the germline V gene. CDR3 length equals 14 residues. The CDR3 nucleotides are TGCGCCAGCAGCCAACTAAGCCCACGATATGAAGCTTTCTTT. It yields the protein CASSQLSPRYEAFF.

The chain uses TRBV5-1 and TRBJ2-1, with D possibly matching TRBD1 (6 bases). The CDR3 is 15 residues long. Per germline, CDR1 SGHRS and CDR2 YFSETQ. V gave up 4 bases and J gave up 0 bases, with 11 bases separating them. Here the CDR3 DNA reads TGCGCCAGCAGCACTAGGACAGTCTCCTACAATGAGCAGTTCTTC. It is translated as CASSTRTVSYNEQFF.

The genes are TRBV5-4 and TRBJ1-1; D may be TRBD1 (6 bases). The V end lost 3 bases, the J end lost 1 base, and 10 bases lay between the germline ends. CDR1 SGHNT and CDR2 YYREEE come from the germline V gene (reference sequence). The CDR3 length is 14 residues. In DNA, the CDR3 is TGTGCCAGCAGCTCCGGACAGCCGAACACTGAAGCTTTCTTT. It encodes CASSSGQPNTEAFF. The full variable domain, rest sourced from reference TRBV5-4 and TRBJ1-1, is ETGVTQSPTHLIKTRGQQVTLRCSSQSGHNTVSWYQQALGQGPQFIFQYYREEENGRGNFPPRFSGLQFPNYSSELNVNALELDDSALYLCASSSGQPNTEAFFGQGTRLTVV.

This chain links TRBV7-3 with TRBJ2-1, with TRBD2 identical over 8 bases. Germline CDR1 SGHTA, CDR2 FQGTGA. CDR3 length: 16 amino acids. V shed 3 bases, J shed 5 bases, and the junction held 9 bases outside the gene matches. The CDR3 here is CASSFLGREPHNEQFF. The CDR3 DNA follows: TGTGCCAGCAGCTTCCTCGGGAGGGAGCCCCACAATGAGCAGTTCTTC.

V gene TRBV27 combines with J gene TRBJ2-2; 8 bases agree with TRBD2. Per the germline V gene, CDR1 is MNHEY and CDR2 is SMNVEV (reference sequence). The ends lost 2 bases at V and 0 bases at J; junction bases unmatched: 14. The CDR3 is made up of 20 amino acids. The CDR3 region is CASSLEGGRTFRPNTGELFF. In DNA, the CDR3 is TGTGCCAGCAGTTTAGAGGGCGGGAGGACCTTTAGACCGAACACCGGGGAGCTGTTTTTT.

CDR3 DNA sequence: TGTGCCAGCAGTGAACTAGCGGGAGTTCAAGAGACCCAGTACTTC. Protein product: CASSELAGVQETQYF. The chain carries TRBV2 and TRBJ2-5, with 10 bases lining up with TRBD2. Germline V gives CDR1 SNHLY, CDR2 FYNNEI. J gave up 2 bases and V 2 bases, and 2 bases lay outside the gene matches. This CDR3 has 15 residues.

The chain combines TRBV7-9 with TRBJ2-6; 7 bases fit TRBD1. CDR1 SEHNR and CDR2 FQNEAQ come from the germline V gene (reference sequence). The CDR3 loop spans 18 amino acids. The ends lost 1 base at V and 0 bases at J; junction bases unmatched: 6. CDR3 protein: CASSLGINRGSGANVLTF. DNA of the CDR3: TGTGCCAGCAGCTTAGGAATTAACAGGGGCTCTGGGGCCAACGTCCTGACTTTC.

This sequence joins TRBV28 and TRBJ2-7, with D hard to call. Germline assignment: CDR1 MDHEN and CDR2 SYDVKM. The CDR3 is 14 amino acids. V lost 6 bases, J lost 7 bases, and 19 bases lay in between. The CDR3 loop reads CASSPPLRPGEQYF. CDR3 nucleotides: TGTGCCAGCAGCCCACCTCTTCGACCTGGAGAGCAGTACTTC.

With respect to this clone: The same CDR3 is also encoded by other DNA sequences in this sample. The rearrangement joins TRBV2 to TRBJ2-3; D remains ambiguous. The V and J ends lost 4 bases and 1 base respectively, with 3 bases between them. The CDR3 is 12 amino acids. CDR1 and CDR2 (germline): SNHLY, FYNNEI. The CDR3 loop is CASSGGTDTQYF. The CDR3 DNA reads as TGTGCCAGCAGTGGAGGCACAGATACGCAGTATTTT.

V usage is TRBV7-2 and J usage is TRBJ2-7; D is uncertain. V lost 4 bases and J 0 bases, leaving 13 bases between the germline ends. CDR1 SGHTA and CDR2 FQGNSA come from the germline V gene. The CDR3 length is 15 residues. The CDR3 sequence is CASSSRVDPSYEQYF. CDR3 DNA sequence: TGTGCCAGCAGCTCCCGGGTCGATCCCTCCTACGAGCAGTACTTC.

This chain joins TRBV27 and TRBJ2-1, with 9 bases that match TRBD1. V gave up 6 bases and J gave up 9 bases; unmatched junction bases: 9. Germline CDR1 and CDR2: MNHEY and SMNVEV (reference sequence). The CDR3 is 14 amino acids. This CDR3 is CASRPGQGSSEQFF. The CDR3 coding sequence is TGTGCCAGCAGGCCGGGACAGGGTTCCAGTGAGCAGTTCTTC.

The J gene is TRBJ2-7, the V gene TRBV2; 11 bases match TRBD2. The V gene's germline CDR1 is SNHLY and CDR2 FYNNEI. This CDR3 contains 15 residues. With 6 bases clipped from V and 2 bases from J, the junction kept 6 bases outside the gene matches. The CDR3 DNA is TGTGCCAGCAGGGAGAGACTAGCGGGGACCTACGAGCAGTACTTC. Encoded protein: CASRERLAGTYEQYF.

CDR3 protein: CAWSAPEQGNYGYTF. The CDR3 region has the DNA TGTGCCTGGAGTGCCCCCGAACAGGGGAACTATGGCTACACCTTC. The rearrangement links TRBV30 to TRBJ1-2; TRBD1 agrees at 7 bases. Germline-derived CDR1 and CDR2 are GTSNPN and SVGIG (reference sequence). V was clipped by 1 base and J by 2 bases; unmatched bases: 7. The CDR3 is 15 residues long. The variable domain in full, with the rest retrieved from reference TRBV30 and TRBJ1-2, is SQTIHQWPATLVQPVGSPLSLECTVEGTSNPNLYWYRQAAGRGLQLLFYSVGIGQISSEVPQNLSASRPQDRQFILSSKKLLLSDSGFYLCAWSAPEQGNYGYTFGSGTRLTVV.

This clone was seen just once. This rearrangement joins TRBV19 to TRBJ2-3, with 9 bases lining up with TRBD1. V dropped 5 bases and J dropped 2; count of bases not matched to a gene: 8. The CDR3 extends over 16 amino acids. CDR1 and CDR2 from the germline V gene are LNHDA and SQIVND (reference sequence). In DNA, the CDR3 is TGTGCCAGTAGTTCTACCGGGACAGGGATCACAGATACGCAGTATTTT. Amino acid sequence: CASSSTGTGITDTQYF.

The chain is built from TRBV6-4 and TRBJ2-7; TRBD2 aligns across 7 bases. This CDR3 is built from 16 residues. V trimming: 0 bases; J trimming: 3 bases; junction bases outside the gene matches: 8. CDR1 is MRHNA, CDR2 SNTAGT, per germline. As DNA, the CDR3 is TGTGCCAGCAGTGACTCGAATAGCGGGTTGGACTACGAGCAGTACTTC. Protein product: CASSDSNSGLDYEQYF.

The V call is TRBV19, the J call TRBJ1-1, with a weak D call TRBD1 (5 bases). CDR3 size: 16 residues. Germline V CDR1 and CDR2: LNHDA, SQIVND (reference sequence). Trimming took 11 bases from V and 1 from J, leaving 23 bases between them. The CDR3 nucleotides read TGTGCCGCCAGATCCCCTGGTGGGGCCAAGAACACTGAAGCTTTCTTT. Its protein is CAARSPGGAKNTEAFF.

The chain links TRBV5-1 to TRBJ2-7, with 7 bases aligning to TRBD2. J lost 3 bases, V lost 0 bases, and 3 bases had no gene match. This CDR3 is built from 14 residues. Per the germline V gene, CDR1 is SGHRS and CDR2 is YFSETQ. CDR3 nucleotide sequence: TGCGCCAGCAGCTTGGGGCTAGCGGTCTACGAGCAGTACTTC. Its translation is CASSLGLAVYEQYF.

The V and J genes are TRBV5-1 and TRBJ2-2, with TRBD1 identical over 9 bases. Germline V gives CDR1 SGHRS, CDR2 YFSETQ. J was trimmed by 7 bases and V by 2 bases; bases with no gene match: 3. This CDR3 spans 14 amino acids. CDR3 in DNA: TGCGCCAGCAGCTTAACAGGGGGCAACGGGGAGCTGTTTTTT. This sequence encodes CASSLTGGNGELFF. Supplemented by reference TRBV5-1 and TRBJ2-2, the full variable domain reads KAGVTQTPRYLIKTRGQQVTLSCSPISGHRSVSWYQQTPGQGLQFLFEYFSETQRNKGNFPGRFSGRQFSNSRSEMNVSTLELGDSALYLCASSLTGGNGELFFGEGSRLTVL.

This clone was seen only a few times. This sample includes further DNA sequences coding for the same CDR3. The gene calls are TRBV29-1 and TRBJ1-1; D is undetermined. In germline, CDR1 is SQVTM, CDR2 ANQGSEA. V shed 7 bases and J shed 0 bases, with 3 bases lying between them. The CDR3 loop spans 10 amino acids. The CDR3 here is CSALNTEAFF. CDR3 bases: TGCAGCGCCTTGAACACTGAAGCTTTCTTT.

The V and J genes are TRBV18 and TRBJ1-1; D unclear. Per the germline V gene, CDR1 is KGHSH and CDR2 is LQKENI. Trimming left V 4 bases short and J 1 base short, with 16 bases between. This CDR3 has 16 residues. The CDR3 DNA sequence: TGTGCCAGCTCACGTAATTTCCCCCCAGAGAACACTGAAGCTTTCTTT. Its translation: CASSRNFPPENTEAFF.

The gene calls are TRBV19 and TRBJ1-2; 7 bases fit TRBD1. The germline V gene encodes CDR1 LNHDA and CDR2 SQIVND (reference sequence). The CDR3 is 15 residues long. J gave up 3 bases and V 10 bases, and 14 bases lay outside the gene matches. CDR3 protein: CATRTDRRNHYGYTF. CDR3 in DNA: TGTGCCACCCGGACGGACAGGAGAAATCACTATGGCTACACCTTC.

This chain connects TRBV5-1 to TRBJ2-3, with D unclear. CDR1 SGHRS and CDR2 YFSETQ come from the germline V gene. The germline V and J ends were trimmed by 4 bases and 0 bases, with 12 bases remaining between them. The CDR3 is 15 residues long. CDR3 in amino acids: CASSRGTASTDTQYF. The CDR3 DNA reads TGCGCCAGCAGCAGAGGAACGGCAAGCACAGATACGCAGTATTTT.

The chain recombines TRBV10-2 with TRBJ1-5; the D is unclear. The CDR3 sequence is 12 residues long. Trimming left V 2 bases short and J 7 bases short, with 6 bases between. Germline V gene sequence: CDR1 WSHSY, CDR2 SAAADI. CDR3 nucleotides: TGCGCCAGCAGTGAGGAAGGCCAGCCCCAGCATTTT. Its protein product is CASSEEGQPQHF.

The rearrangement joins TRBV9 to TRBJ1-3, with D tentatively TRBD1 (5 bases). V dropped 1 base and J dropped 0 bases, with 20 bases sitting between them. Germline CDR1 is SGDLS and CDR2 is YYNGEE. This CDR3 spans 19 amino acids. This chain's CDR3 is CASSVTVAPGTLSGNTIYF. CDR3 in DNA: TGTGCCAGCAGCGTAACCGTCGCGCCGGGGACCCTCTCTGGAAACACCATATATTTT.